Listed below are T cell receptor beta chains from one sample, sequenced in a study of cytomegalovirus exposure and HLA in healthy donors. Produced via immunoSEQ multiplex PCR; TCRdb's table is partial and in-frame only. This table holds some 150,000 clones, roughly 80% found once. Sequenced sample: PBMCs. The source is a woman aged 40 to 49 in good health and CMV-seropositive. The CDR3 runs from the conserved cysteine through the conserved F or W. D genes are given only for firm matches. Clone size is shown for a subset of rows, as once, few, many or a class of expanded clone.

. TRBJ2-7 TRBV10-3 . CAIRTTGSSYEQYF TGTGCCATCAGAACAACAGGGAGCTCCTACGAGCAGTACTTC
. TRBJ2-5 TRBV4-1 . CASSQGGGGIHQETQYF TGCGCCAGCAGCCAAGGCGGCGGAGGCATTCACCAAGAGACCCAGTACTTC
. TRBJ1-2 TRBV29-1 . CSVDHEARAGYTF TGCAGCGTTGACCATGAGGCCAGGGCGGGCTACACCTTC
TRBD1 TRBJ1-5 TRBV6-1 . CASSEASGQGVGQPQHF TGTGCCAGCAGTGAAGCTTCTGGACAGGGGGTAGGGCAGCCCCAGCATTTT
TRBD1 TRBJ1-2 TRBV6-5 few CASTRGTGGYTF TGTGCCAGCACCAGGGGGACAGGTGGCTACACCTTC
. TRBJ2-1 TRBV5-1 . CASSLGQSSYNEQFF TGCGCCAGCAGCCTAGGACAGAGCTCCTACAATGAGCAGTTCTTC
. TRBJ2-2 TRBV5-1 once CASSLTPLADWELFF TGCGCCAGCAGCCTGACACCTCTGGCCGATTGGGAGCTGTTTTTT
TRBD1 TRBJ2-7 TRBV28 . CASRPGQGIYEQYF TGTGCCAGCAGACCGGGACAGGGGATCTACGAGCAGTACTTC
TRBD2 TRBJ2-3 TRBV19 . CASSILLAGESTDTQYF TGTGCCAGTAGTATATTGCTAGCGGGGGAGAGCACAGATACGCAGTATTTT
. TRBJ1-2 TRBV19 . CAIEAGQINPTYGYTF TGTGCCATCGAGGCCGGACAGATTAACCCTACCTATGGCTACACCTTC
TRBD2 TRBJ2-4 TRBV5-4 . CASSLGLAGGNKNIQYF TGTGCCAGCAGCTTGGGACTAGCGGGGGGAAACAAAAACATTCAGTACTTC
TRBD1 TRBJ2-1 TRBV18 . CATKRQGSGTYNEQFF TGTGCCACCAAAAGACAGGGGAGCGGAACCTACAATGAGCAGTTCTTC
. TRBJ2-7 TRBV21-1 . CASTETQDRSSYEQYF TGTGCCAGCACCGAAACCCAGGACAGGAGCTCCTACGAGCAGTACTTC
TRBD2 TRBJ2-1 TRBV27 . CASSRPGLAANEQFF TGTGCCAGCAGTAGACCGGGACTAGCGGCCAATGAGCAGTTCTTC
. TRBJ1-1 TRBV30 . CAWSRGRDAFF TGTGCCTGGAGTCGGGGGAGGGACGCTTTCTTT
TRBD2 TRBJ2-5 TRBV5-4 once CASSLAGRAGVQETQYF TGTGCCAGCAGCTTGGCCGGGAGAGCGGGGGTCCAAGAGACCCAGTACTTC
. TRBJ2-5 TRBV2 . CASNYGETQYF TGTGCCAGCAATTACGGAGAGACCCAGTACTTC
. TRBJ2-7 TRBV5-1 . CASSLAGGGQGHEQYF TGCGCCAGCAGCTTGGCCGGGGGGGGACAGGGACACGAGCAGTACTTC
. TRBJ2-3 TRBV13 . CASSLGLRELTDTQYF TGTGCCAGCAGCTTAGGCCTTAGGGAGTTGACAGATACGCAGTATTTT
. TRBJ2-3 TRBV7-9 once CASRGTTDTQYF TGTGCCAGCCGGGGGACGACAGATACGCAGTATTTT
. TRBJ1-2 TRBV6-6 . CASYSGGSGYTF TGTGCCAGCTATTCAGGTGGCTCTGGCTACACCTTC
TRBD1 TRBJ2-7 TRBV7-6 . CASSPGTGYSEQYF TGTGCCAGCAGCCCAGGGACAGGGTATAGCGAGCAGTACTTC
. TRBJ2-7 TRBV19 . CASSIAESYEQYF TGTGCCAGTAGTATAGCGGAGAGCTACGAGCAGTACTTC
. TRBJ2-5 TRBV5-1 . CASSLSPAGQGETQYF TGCGCCAGCAGCTTGTCCCCAGCTGGGCAGGGCGAGACCCAGTACTTC
TRBD2 TRBJ2-1 TRBV5-1 . CASLKGGLADNEQFF TGCGCCAGCTTAAAGGGGGGACTAGCGGACAATGAGCAGTTCTTC
. TRBJ1-2 TRBV6-1 few CASSQRGGYGYTF TGTGCCAGCAGTCAAAGGGGGGGCTATGGCTACACCTTC
TRBD2 TRBJ2-6 TRBV5-1 . CASSLVAGAGANVLTF TGCGCCAGCAGCTTGGTGGCGGGAGCCGGGGCCAACGTCCTGACTTTC
. TRBJ1-6 TRBV2 . CASVTDISYNSPLHF TGTGCCAGCGTGACAGATATCTCCTATAATTCACCCCTCCACTTT
. TRBJ2-7 TRBV6-5 . CASSRGRTAYEQYF TGTGCCAGCAGCAGGGGACGGACCGCCTACGAGCAGTACTTC
TRBD1 TRBJ1-3 TRBV6-6 . CASRQGTPGNTIYF TGTGCCAGCAGACAGGGGACACCTGGAAACACCATATATTTT
. TRBJ2-3 TRBV5-4 once CASSLPNGSIYF TGTGCCAGCAGCCTCCCTAACGGGAGCATTTATTTT
. TRBJ1-2 TRBV2 . CASLDWGEANYGYTF TGTGCCAGCCTTGATTGGGGGGAAGCTAACTATGGCTACACCTTC
. TRBJ1-5 TRBV5-6 . CASSLGRSNQPQHF TGTGCCAGCAGCTTGGGGCGGAGCAATCAGCCCCAGCATTTT
TRBD1 TRBJ1-6 TRBV2 . CASSGTGTSPLHF TGTGCCAGCAGTGGGACAGGAACTTCACCCCTCCACTTT
. TRBJ2-7 TRBV19 once CASSIVRETYEQYF TGTGCCAGTAGTATAGTCCGTGAGACTTACGAGCAGTACTTC
. TRBJ2-3 TRBV9 . CASSVDGLPEDTQYF TGTGCCAGCAGCGTAGATGGACTACCCGAGGATACGCAGTATTTT
. TRBJ2-7 TRBV11-2 once CASSPRTISYEQYF TGTGCCAGCAGCCCCCGGACTATCTCCTACGAGCAGTACTTC
. TRBJ1-2 TRBV10-3 . CAISRGEGGYTF TGTGCCATCTCCAGGGGAGAGGGTGGCTACACCTTC
. TRBJ1-1 TRBV2 . CASRGTFRNTEAFF TGTGCCAGCAGGGGGACTTTCCGGAACACTGAAGCTTTCTTT
TRBD2 TRBJ2-5 TRBV5-6 . CASSAVTSGAGEETQYF TGTGCCAGCAGCGCAGTAACTAGCGGGGCTGGGGAAGAGACCCAGTACTTC
TRBD2 TRBJ2-1 TRBV15 . CATSREIAGGSHNEQFF TGTGCCACCAGCAGGGAAATAGCGGGGGGGTCTCACAATGAGCAGTTCTTC
TRBD2 TRBJ2-7 TRBV5-4 . CASSHPGLAAREQYF TGTGCCAGCAGCCACCCGGGGCTAGCGGCGAGGGAGCAGTACTTC
. TRBJ2-1 TRBV6-4 . CASSDSSVQVSYNEQFF TGTGCCAGCAGTGACTCGAGTGTACAGGTCTCCTACAATGAGCAGTTCTTC
TRBD1 TRBJ1-2 TRBV6-5 . CASRPRTGFYGYTF TGTGCCAGCAGACCTAGGACAGGCTTCTATGGCTACACCTTC
TRBD2 TRBJ2-3 TRBV19 . CASSIAGGLGDTQYF TGTGCCAGTAGTATAGCGGGGGGGCTTGGGGATACGCAGTATTTT
TRBD1 TRBJ1-6 TRBV6-1 . CASSPRGHFNSPLHF TGTGCCAGCAGCCCTAGGGGGCATTTTAATTCACCCCTCCACTTT
TRBD1 TRBJ1-3 TRBV18 . CASSTAQGATGNTIYF TGTGCCAGCTCCACAGCACAGGGGGCCACTGGAAACACCATATATTTT
. TRBJ1-4 TRBV30 . CAWSVLGVTNEKLFF TGTGCCTGGAGTGTTTTGGGAGTGACTAATGAAAAACTGTTTTTT
TRBD1 TRBJ2-1 TRBV5-4 . CASSLQNRGEDNEQFF TGTGCCAGCAGCTTGCAGAACAGGGGAGAGGACAATGAGCAGTTCTTC